One sample yielded the 14 T cell receptor beta chains listed below, sequenced in a study of blood T cell repertoires in COVID-19. Some clones are missing from TCRdb's copy, which holds only in-frame ones; the method was immunoSEQ multiplex PCR. Of roughly 250,000 clones in the sample, approximately 88% are singletons; the top ten hold 2.5% to 4%. The sample was PBMCs or T cells enriched from blood (not recorded which). The receptors were sampled from a middle-aged woman who had been exposed to COVID-19.

On this clone itself: The junction departs from the called germline gene at one end, perhaps through a read error. The V and J genes are TRBV5-1 and TRBJ2-4, with TRBD2 matching over 12 bases. The CDR3 is 17 amino acids. Germline V lookup: CDR1 SGHRS, CDR2 YFSETQ. The CDR3 reads CASSLFLAGGISDIQYF. The DNA of the CDR3 is TGTGCCAGCAGCTTGTTTCTAGCGGGAGGGATTTCGGACATTCAGTACTTC.

This clone came up a few times. The rearrangement links TRBV7-6 to TRBJ1-5, with 9 bases aligning to TRBD1. The V gene's germline CDR1 is SGHVS and CDR2 FNYEAQ. J gave up 4 bases and V 5 bases, and 6 bases lay outside the gene matches. The CDR3 has 15 residues. The CDR3 is CASSPGQGFNQPQHF. CDR3 nucleotides: TGTGCCAGCAGCCCGGGACAGGGTTTTAATCAGCCCCAGCATTTT.

V is TRBV27 and J is TRBJ2-1; 12 nucleotides match TRBD2. The ends lost 5 bases at V and 7 bases at J; junction bases unmatched: 6. This CDR3 region has 15 residues. Germline V lookup: CDR1 MNHEY, CDR2 SMNVEV (reference sequence). The CDR3: CASSVSSGGANEQFF. CDR3 sequence (DNA): TGTGCCAGCAGTGTCTCTAGCGGGGGGGCAAATGAGCAGTTCTTC.

Comments on this clone: An end of the junction does not agree with germline; a read error may underlie this. The genes are TRBV5-1 and TRBJ2-1; TRBD2 matches 14 bases. CDR3 length equals 15 residues. Germline CDR1 reads SGHRS; CDR2 reads YFSETQ. The CDR3 nucleotides are TGTGCCAGCAGCTCGACTAGCGGGAGGGAAGGTGAGCAGTTCTTC. Its protein product is CASSSTSGREGEQFF.

This clone was detected only once. The rearrangement uses TRBV18 and TRBJ2-7; weak D call: TRBD2 (5 bases). The CDR3 loop spans 13 amino acids. V dropped 6 bases and J dropped 3 bases, with 12 bases sitting between them. The V gene's germline CDR1 is KGHSH and CDR2 LQKENI. The CDR3 DNA reads TGTGCCAGCTCTCCCAAGGAGGTCTACGAGCAGTACGTC. Translating gives CASSPKEVYEQYV.

The chain links TRBV13 to TRBJ2-3, with D unclear. The CDR3 totals 14 residues. V was cut by 3 bases and J by 2 bases, with 9 bases left in between. CDR1 and CDR2 from the germline V gene are PRHDT and FYEKMQ (reference sequence). The CDR3 sequence is CASSLRQHTDTQYF. As DNA, the CDR3 is TGTGCCAGCAGCTTGAGGCAGCACACAGATACGCAGTATTTT. Variable domain in full (rest from reference TRBV13 and TRBJ2-3): AAGVIQSPRHLIKEKRETATLKCYPIPRHDTVYWYQQGPGQDPQFLISFYEKMQSDKGSIPDRFSAQQFSDYHSELNMSSLELGDSALYFCASSLRQHTDTQYFGPGTRLTVL.

The V and J genes are TRBV4-1 and TRBJ1-2; D is unresolved. V was shortened by 0 bases and J by 2 bases, with 10 bases between the two germline ends. The CDR3 runs to 15 residues. Germline loops: CDR1 MGHRA, CDR2 YSYEKL. The CDR3 reads CASSQDLTSNYGYTF. In DNA form, the CDR3 reads TGCGCCAGCAGCCAAGATCTGACATCCAACTATGGCTACACCTTC.

The chain recombines TRBV19 with TRBJ2-1; D possibly corresponds to TRBD2 (6 bases). The CDR3 loop spans 14 amino acids. Germline CDR1 is LNHDA and CDR2 is SQIVND (reference sequence). With 9 bases removed from V and 8 bases from J, the gap between germline ends came to 20 bases. The CDR3 DNA sequence: TGTGCCAGCGCCCTAGCGCGGGTTTTCTATGAGCAGTTCTTC. As protein: CASALARVFYEQFF.

The chain links TRBV6-2 or TRBV6-3 to TRBJ2-1; 8 nucleotides agree with TRBD2. Unmatched junction bases numbered 8, after V lost 1 base and J lost 15 bases. From germline, CDR1 is MNHEY and CDR2 SVGEGT. This CDR3 is built from 13 residues. CDR3 nucleotides: TGTGCCAGCAGTTACTTGAACGGGGGGGCCACGTTCTTC. Its translation is CASSYLNGGATFF.

This chain uses TRBV20-1 with TRBJ1-1, with a tentative D call TRBD1 (6 bases). CDR1 DFQATT and CDR2 SNEGSKA come from the germline V gene (reference sequence). CDR3 length: 15 amino acids. V lost 3 bases and J lost 0, with 14 bases in between. The chain's CDR3 is CSASVRGGMNTEAFF. The CDR3 DNA sequence: TGCAGTGCTAGTGTCAGGGGCGGAATGAACACTGAAGCTTTCTTT.

The chain employs TRBV11-2 and TRBJ1-2, with 7 bases identical to TRBD1. The germline gives CDR1 SGHAT, CDR2 FQNNGV. With 1 base clipped from V and 7 bases from J, the junction kept 12 bases outside the gene matches. The CDR3 spans 16 residues. In DNA form, the CDR3 reads TGTGCCAGCAGCTTAGGAGGGACAGTCCGGATGGCTGGCTACACCTTC. Protein product: CASSLGGTVRMAGYTF. The full variable domain, completed using reference TRBV11-2 and TRBJ1-2, is EAGVAQSPRYKIIEKRQSVAFWCNPISGHATLYWYQQILGQGPKLLIQFQNNGVVDDSQLPKDRFSAERLKGVDSTLKIQPAKLEDSAVYLCASSLGGTVRMAGYTFGSGTRLTVV.

The V gene is TRBV14, the J gene TRBJ2-1; 9 nucleotides line up with TRBD1. With V trimmed by 2 bases and J by 7 bases, 9 bases remained unmatched. Germline V CDR1 and CDR2: SGHDN, FVKESK. This CDR3 comprises 16 residues. The CDR3 is CASSQRRTGAGNEQFF. For the CDR3, the DNA is TGTGCCAGCAGCCAACGCCGGACAGGGGCCGGGAATGAGCAGTTCTTC.

The chain is built from TRBV12-3 or TRBV12-4 and TRBJ2-5; TRBD1 matches at 10 bases. V lost 6 bases and J lost 7; bases outside the gene matches: 5. This CDR3 region has 13 residues. The CDR3 DNA sequence: TGTGCCAGCAGCAGACAGGGGGCGGGGACCCAGTACTTC. This sequence encodes CASSRQGAGTQYF.

The chain's CDR3 is CASSKRFFRGNEKLFF. CDR3 nucleotides: TGTGCCAGCAGCAAAAGATTTTTCCGAGGTAATGAAAAACTGTTTTTT. The rearrangement links TRBV21-1 to TRBJ1-4. TRBV21-1 corresponds to a pseudogene. This CDR3 is 16 amino acids long.